What follows are 19 T cell receptor beta chains derived from one specimen sequenced in a study of CD8+ T cells in alopecia areata. Extracted RNA was reverse transcribed into cDNA, the sequencing template. Using immunoSEQ multiplex PCR, the repertoire was profiled, and TCRdb retains in-frame clones only, with some absent. The sample lists about 150,000 clones, approximately 53% occurring once. The source material was CD8+ T cells sorted from blood, sampled at week 0. These receptor sequences come from a human donor with alopecia areata.

The gene calls are TRBV30 and TRBJ2-2; the match to TRBD1 covers 11 bases. This CDR3 spans 15 amino acids. With 2 bases clipped from V and 5 bases from J, the junction kept 4 bases outside the gene matches. CDR1 is GTSNPN, CDR2 SVGIG, per germline (reference sequence). CDR3 residues: CAWSPGTGGTGELFF. In nucleotides, the CDR3 is TGTGCCTGGAGTCCCGGGACAGGGGGTACCGGGGAGCTGTTTTTT.

This clone was detected once. The V call is TRBV4-1, the J call TRBJ1-2, with D possibly TRBD1 on 6 matching bases. V was cut by 0 bases and J by 0 bases, with 20 bases left in between. This CDR3 spans 19 amino acids. Germline CDR1 is MGHRA and CDR2 is YSYEKL. The CDR3 is CASSQDLQGFSETNYGYTF. In DNA, the CDR3 is TGCGCCAGCAGCCAAGATCTACAGGGCTTCAGCGAGACTAACTATGGCTACACCTTC.

The chain uses TRBV15 and TRBJ1-1; 7 positions agree with TRBD1. The germline V gene has CDR1 LNHNV and CDR2 YYDKDF (reference sequence). The CDR3 has 12 amino acids. With V trimmed by 5 bases and J by 11 bases, 8 bases remained unmatched. DNA of the CDR3: TGTGCCACCAGCCAGGACAGGAATATGGCTTTCTTT. This encodes CATSQDRNMAFF.

The chain carries TRBV29-1 and TRBJ1-1; D not certain. V was shortened by 4 bases and J by 3 bases, with 12 bases between the two germline ends. This CDR3 spans 13 amino acids. Germline V CDR1 and CDR2: SQVTM, ANQGSEA. The CDR3 coding sequence is TGCAGCGTTGTCTGGCCGGGAGACACTGAAGCTTTCTTT. As protein: CSVVWPGDTEAFF.

The chain combines TRBV29-1 with TRBJ1-2, with TRBD1 matching over 8 bases. This CDR3 is 13 amino acids long. Germline V CDR1 and CDR2: SQVTM, ANQGSEA. The junction had 6 bases not matched to a gene; V was cut back by 3 bases and J by 6 bases. The DNA for the CDR3 is TGCAGCGTTGATCTGCAGGGGGCTGATGGCTACACCTTC. Translated: CSVDLQGADGYTF.

The gene calls are TRBV29-1 and TRBJ1-2; 8 nucleotides agree with TRBD1. J lost 4 bases, V lost 7 bases, and 8 bases had no gene match. Germline CDR1 is SQVTM and CDR2 is ANQGSEA. There are 13 residues in the CDR3. The CDR3 DNA reads TGCAGCGCTGCCCGGGACAGGACCTATGGCTACACCTTC. It translates to CSAARDRTYGYTF.

A few counts support this clone. V is TRBV29-1 and J is TRBJ2-1; D is unresolved. Germline lookup yields CDR1 SQVTM and CDR2 ANQGSEA. This CDR3 comprises 11 residues. Trimming pared 4 bases from V and 6 bases from J, leaving 7 bases between. CDR3 coding DNA: TGCAGCGTTGGTCCAGGCAATGAGCAGTTCTTC. It codes for CSVGPGNEQFF.

As DNA, the CDR3 is TGTGCCAGCAGCAAAGCCGGGCGGGGGGACAATGAGCAGTTCTTC. This gives the protein CASSKAGRGDNEQFF. The rearrangement joins TRBV21-1 to TRBJ2-1; TRBD2, the D gene given by the table, was not confirmed from the DNA. TRBV21-1 is shown as a pseudogene. The CDR3 sequence is 15 residues long.

V is TRBV29-1 and J is TRBJ2-1; 12 bases fit TRBD2. With V trimmed by 1 base and J by 2 bases, 6 bases remained unmatched. Germline assignment: CDR1 SQVTM and CDR2 ANQGSEA. The CDR3 length is 17 residues. The DNA of the CDR3 is TGCAGCGTTGAAGGGACTAGCGGGGTTCAGGCCTACAATGAGCAGTTCTTC. Protein product: CSVEGTSGVQAYNEQFF.

The chain couples TRBV25-1 to TRBJ2-1, with D possibly matching TRBD1 (6 bases). The CDR3 is made up of 14 amino acids. V was shortened by 3 bases and J by 7 bases, with 13 bases between the two germline ends. The germline V gene has CDR1 MGHDK and CDR2 SYGVNS. The CDR3 DNA follows: TGTGCCAGCAGTGAGCATACTAGGGGGAATGAGCAGTTCTTC. This translates into CASSEHTRGNEQFF.

This chain joins TRBV29-1 and TRBJ2-7, with D perhaps assigned TRBD1 or TRBD2 (5 bases each). This CDR3 is 14 amino acids long. Germline CDR1 reads SQVTM; CDR2 reads ANQGSEA. The V end lost 1 base, the J end lost 6 bases, and 16 bases lay between the germline ends. The CDR3 here is CSVEVPGASFEQYF. The CDR3 DNA sequence: TGCAGCGTTGAAGTCCCCGGGGCCTCGTTCGAGCAGTACTTC.

The gene calls are TRBV20-1 and TRBJ1-2; 7 positions agree with TRBD1. With V trimmed by 3 bases and J by 10 bases, 5 bases remained unmatched. The CDR3 is made up of 11 amino acids. The V gene's germline CDR1 is DFQATT and CDR2 SNEGSKA (reference sequence). CDR3 sequence reads: CSARSGTAYTF. The CDR3 DNA is TGCAGTGCTAGGTCCGGGACAGCCTACACCTTC.

This sequence joins TRBV23-1 and TRBJ1-5; 9 bases map to TRBD1. TRBV23-1 carries the ORF label, with uncertain function. J gave up 0 bases and V 2 bases, and 8 bases lay outside the gene matches. The CDR3 is 18 residues long. CDR3 in DNA: TGCGCCAGCAGTCAAGACAGGGGGGCGCCTTATAGCAATCAGCCCCAGCATTTT. Translated, it gives CASSQDRGAPYSNQPQHF.

The chain combines TRBV9 with TRBJ2-7, with TRBD2 as a possible D gene (6 bases). CDR3 length: 16 amino acids. Germline-derived CDR1 and CDR2 are SGDLS and YYNGEE. V was cut by 0 bases and J by 4 bases, with 17 bases left in between. CDR3 sequence reads: CASSVGRGSTPYEQYF. The CDR3 DNA reads TGTGCCAGCAGCGTAGGGCGGGGCTCCACCCCGTACGAGCAGTACTTC.

This clone has more than one count but fewer than ten. The chain carries TRBV29-1 and TRBJ1-4; 7 bases agree with TRBD1. V was clipped by 7 bases and J by 8 bases; unmatched bases: 10. Germline values: CDR1 SQVTM, CDR2 ANQGSEA. The CDR3 is made up of 13 amino acids. The CDR3 nucleotides read TGCAGCGGGGCAGGGGGGTTCGCGGAAAAACTGTTTTTT. Its translation is CSGAGGFAEKLFF.

V is TRBV7-3 and J is TRBJ2-3; TRBD2 matches at 7 bases. Germline V lookup: CDR1 SGHTA, CDR2 FQGTGA. J lost 3 bases, V lost 2 bases, and 2 bases had no gene match. The CDR3 has 14 residues. This CDR3 is CASSLYGGTDTQYF. The CDR3 DNA is TGTGCCAGCAGCTTATACGGGGGGACAGATACGCAGTATTTT.

The rearrangement links TRBV28 to TRBJ2-4; no clear D gene. CDR3 size: 20 residues. V was trimmed by 4 bases and J by 0 bases, leaving 25 bases between them. Germline assignment: CDR1 MDHEN and CDR2 SYDVKM. CDR3 in amino acids: CASSSLQSRGVVGAKNIQYF. The CDR3, as DNA: TGTGCCAGCAGTTCCCTACAGAGCCGCGGTGTTGTGGGAGCCAAAAACATTCAGTACTTC.

This clone came up a few times. The chain couples TRBV5-1 to TRBJ2-2; D gene uncertain. The V end was cut by 3 bases, the J end by 3 bases, with 9 bases between. The CDR3 has 14 amino acids. Germline values: CDR1 SGHRS, CDR2 YFSETQ. In DNA, the CDR3 is TGCGCCAGCAGCTCCACAGAGGACACCGGGGAGCTGTTTTTT. It codes for CASSSTEDTGELFF.

In the case of this clone: The germline gene is not matched at one end of the junction; a read error may be the cause. The gene calls are TRBV12-5 and TRBJ2-7, with D perhaps TRBD1 (5 bases). CDR3 length equals 12 residues. Germline CDR1 and CDR2: LGHNT and FRNRAP. The CDR3 sequence: CASGKGSSEQYF. Written as DNA, the CDR3 is TGTGCTAGTGGCAAGGGGTCCTCCGAGCAGTACTTC.